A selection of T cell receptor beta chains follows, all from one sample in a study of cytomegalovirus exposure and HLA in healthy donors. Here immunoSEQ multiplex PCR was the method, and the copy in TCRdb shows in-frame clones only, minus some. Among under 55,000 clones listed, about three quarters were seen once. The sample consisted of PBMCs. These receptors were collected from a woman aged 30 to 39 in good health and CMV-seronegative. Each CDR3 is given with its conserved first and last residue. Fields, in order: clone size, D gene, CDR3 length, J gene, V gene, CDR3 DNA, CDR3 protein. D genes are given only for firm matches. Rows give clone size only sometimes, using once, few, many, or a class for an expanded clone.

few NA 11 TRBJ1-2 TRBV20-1 TGCAGTGCCCGGACAGAAGTTGGCTACACCTTC CSARTEVGYTF
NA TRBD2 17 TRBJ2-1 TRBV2 TGTGCCAGCAAGAGACTAGCGGGGCCTAGCTCCTACAATGAGCAGTTCTTC CASKRLAGPSSYNEQFF
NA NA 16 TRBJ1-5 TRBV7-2 TGTGCCAGCAGCTTAGCGCAACCAGGGAATAATCAGCCCCAGCATTTT CASSLAQPGNNQPQHF
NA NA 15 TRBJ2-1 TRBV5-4 TGTGCCAGCAGCCGATCGGTGGGCTCGGTCAATGAGCAGTTCTTC CASSRSVGSVNEQFF
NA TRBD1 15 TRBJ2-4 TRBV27 TGTGCCAGCAAACCCATCCGACAGGGTCAAAACATTCAGTACTTC CASKPIRQGQNIQYF
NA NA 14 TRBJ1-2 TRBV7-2 TGTGCCAGCAGCCCCGGGGGGGGGACCTATGGCTACACCTTC CASSPGGGTYGYTF
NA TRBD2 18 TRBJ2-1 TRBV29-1 TGCAGCCTCAAGGGGACTAGCGGGATGAAGGGGTCCTACAATGAGCAGTTCTTC CSLKGTSGMKGSYNEQFF
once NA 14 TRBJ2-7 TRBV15 TGTGCCACCAGGGGGTCAGGGATTCGCCACGAGCAGTACTTC CATRGSGIRHEQYF
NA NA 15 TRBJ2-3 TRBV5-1 TGCGCCAGCAGCTCGGAGGGGACCCGCACAGATACGCAGTATTTT CASSSEGTRTDTQYF
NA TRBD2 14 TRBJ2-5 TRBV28 TGTGCCAGCAGTTTGATTAGCGGGGCAGAGACCCAGTACTTC CASSLISGAETQYF
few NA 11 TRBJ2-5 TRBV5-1 TGCGCCAGCAGCTTGGGAGAGGCCCAGTACTTC CASSLGEAQYF
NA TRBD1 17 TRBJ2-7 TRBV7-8 TGTGCCAGCAGCCCAAGGATGGACAGGGTCCTATATAGCGAGCAGTACTTC CASSPRMDRVLYSEQYF
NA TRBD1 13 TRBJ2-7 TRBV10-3 TGTGCCATCAGGGGGGGGACAGGGGACGAGCAGTACTTC CAIRGGTGDEQYF
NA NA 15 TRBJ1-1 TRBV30 TGTGCCTGGATCCCCAGGAGGACAGCGAGTACTGAAGCTTTCTTT CAWIPRRTASTEAFF
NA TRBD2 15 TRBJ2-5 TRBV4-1 TGCGCCAGCAGCCTCCTAGCGGGGAATCAAGAGACCCAGTACTTC CASSLLAGNQETQYF
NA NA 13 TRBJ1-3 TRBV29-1 TGCAGCGTATGGGAGAGCTCTGGAAACACCATATATTTT CSVWESSGNTIYF
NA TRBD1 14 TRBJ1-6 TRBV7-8 TGTGCCAGCAGCATGACAGGGTTAAATTCACCCCTCCACTTT CASSMTGLNSPLHF
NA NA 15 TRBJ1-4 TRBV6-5 TGTGCCAGCAGTTACGGTTCGGGTGTTAGCGAAAAACTGTTTTTT CASSYGSGVSEKLFF
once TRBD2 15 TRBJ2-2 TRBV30 TGTGCCGGAGGGTTAACGGGACTAAGGACCGGGGAGCTGTTTTTT CAGGLTGLRTGELFF
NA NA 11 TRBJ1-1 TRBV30 TGTGCCTGGGAAACCGGGGTCGAAGCTTTCTTT CAWETGVEAFF
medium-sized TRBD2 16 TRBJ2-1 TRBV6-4 TGTGCCAGCAGTGACTCGGCTAGCGGGGGGGCAAATGAGCAGTTCTTC CASSDSASGGANEQFF
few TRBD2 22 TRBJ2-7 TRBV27 TGTGCCAGCCGGAGGGGGACAGACAGGACTAGCGGGAGATATGGGAGTGGGGACGAGCAGTACTTC CASRRGTDRTSGRYGSGDEQYF
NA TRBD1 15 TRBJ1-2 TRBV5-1 TGCGCCAGCAGCTTGGTACAGGGGGCAGGATATGGCTACACCTTC CASSLVQGAGYGYTF
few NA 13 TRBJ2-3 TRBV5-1 TGCGCCAGCAGCTTGGGGTCTAGCTATACGCAGTATTTT CASSLGSSYTQYF
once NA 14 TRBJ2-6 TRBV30 TGTGCCTGGAGTGGGGGGCCCGGGGCCAACGTCCTGACTTTC CAWSGGPGANVLTF
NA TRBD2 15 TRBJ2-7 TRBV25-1 TGTGCCAGCAGTGAATTATTCGGGAGGGCCTACGAGCAGTACTTC CASSELFGRAYEQYF
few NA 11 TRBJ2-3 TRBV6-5 TGTGCCAGCAGCGTCGGGGATACGCAGTATTTT CASSVGDTQYF
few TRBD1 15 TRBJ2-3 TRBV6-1 TGTGCCACCCGGGACAGCAAAACGGGCACAGATACGCAGTATTTT CATRDSKTGTDTQYF
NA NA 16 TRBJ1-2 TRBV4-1 TGCGCCAGCAGCCAAGATCGGGGCAGGGGAGAAGTGGGCTACACCTTC CASSQDRGRGEVGYTF
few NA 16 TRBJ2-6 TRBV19 TGTGCCAGTAGTGCGGACAGCGGCTCTGGGGCCAACGTCCTGACTTTC CASSADSGSGANVLTF
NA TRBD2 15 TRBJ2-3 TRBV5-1 TGCGCCAGCAGCCCGGCGGGGGGGCAGGGAGATACGCAGTATTTT CASSPAGGQGDTQYF
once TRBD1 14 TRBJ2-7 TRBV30 TGTGCCTGGAGTCCCCGACAGGGGTCCTACGAGCAGTACTTC CAWSPRQGSYEQYF
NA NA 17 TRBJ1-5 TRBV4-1 TGCGCCAGCAGCCAAGGACCGGGCAGGGCGGACAATCAGCCCCAGCATTTT CASSQGPGRADNQPQHF
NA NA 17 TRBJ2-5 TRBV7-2 TGTGCCAGCAGCTTAGGGGAACCGGGACTGCCTTGGTACACCCAGTACTTC CASSLGEPGLPWYTQYF
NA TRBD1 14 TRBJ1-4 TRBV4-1 TGCGCCAGCAGCCTCGGGACAGCTGAGCCAAAACTGTTTTTT CASSLGTAEPKLFF
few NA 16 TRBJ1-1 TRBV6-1 TGTGCCAGCAGTGAAGCTGTTCGGGCGGGGGGCACTGAAGCTTTCTTT CASSEAVRAGGTEAFF
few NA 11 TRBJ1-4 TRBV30 TGTGCCTGGCGTAAAAATGAAAAACTGTTTTTT CAWRKNEKLFF
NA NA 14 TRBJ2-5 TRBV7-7 TGTGCCAGCAGCCCCGGGACTCACCCCGAGACCCAGTACTTC CASSPGTHPETQYF
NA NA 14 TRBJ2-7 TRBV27 TGTGCCAGCAGTTTTTTGGCGCCGGAGCTCGGGCAGTACTTC CASSFLAPELGQYF
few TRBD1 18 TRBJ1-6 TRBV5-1 TGCGCCAGCAGCTCCACAGTGACAGGGGCGATCAGGGATTCACCCCTCCACTTT CASSSTVTGAIRDSPLHF